This record looks at one TCR beta chain sequence and its context. CDR1 is SGHAT and CDR2 is FQNNGV in the germline V gene. Trimming stripped 5 bases from V and 9 bases from J, with 20 bases between. The CDR3 totals 15 residues. The authors ran a second PCR of roughly 6 to 12 cycles using a sample-barcoded 5' primer and a J-beta primer mix. TCRdb itself ran the 5' RACE reads through MiXCR, one entry per CDR3 protein. The repertoire consists of over a million distinct CDR3 sequences, with approximately 59% occurring once and the leading ten covering roughly 6.3%. The sample comes from a study of blood T cells in healthy people across ages.

This sequence was found in a man aged 18 to 30 in good health. The sample taken for sequencing was blood. V is TRBV11-2 and J is TRBJ1-5; no definite D call. The CDR3 loop reads CASSPDNHGLRPQHF. CDR3 DNA: TGTGCCAGCAGCCCCGACAACCATGGACTTCGGCCCCAGCATTTT. Full variable domain (outside the CDR3, taken from reference TRBV11-2 and TRBJ1-5): EAGVAQSPRYKIIEKRQSVAFWCNPISGHATLYWYQQILGQGPKLLIQFQNNGVVDDSQLPKDRFSAERLKGVDSTLKIQPAKLEDSAVYLCASSPDNHGLRPQHFGDGTRLSIL.